The 29 T cell receptor beta chains reported below all come from one sample, sequenced in a study of blood T cell repertoires in COVID-19. Produced via immunoSEQ multiplex PCR; TCRdb's table is partial and in-frame only. The table includes some 200,000 clones, about 93% detected once. The sequenced sample consisted of peripheral blood. These receptors all stem from a man aged 45-60 years with acute or convalescent COVID-19.

The CDR3, as DNA: TGTGCCAGCAGCTCATCAGGGGGGCGCGGGTGGAATGAGCAGTTCTTC. Encoded protein: CASSSSGGRGWNEQFF. This chain connects TRBV7-2 to TRBJ2-1; a possible D gene is TRBD1 (7 bases). V was clipped by 4 bases and J by 7 bases, with 20 bases between them. The CDR3 spans 16 residues. The germline gives CDR1 SGHTA, CDR2 FQGNSA.

This clone was seen more than once but under ten times. The chain employs TRBV3-1 (or the pseudogene TRBV3-2) and TRBJ2-2; 10 nucleotides align to TRBD1. The CDR3 sequence is 15 residues long. The J segment lost 4 bases and the V segment lost 10 bases, leaving 9 bases of the junction unmatched. Germline CDR1 LGHDT, CDR2 YNNKEL (reference sequence). CDR3 bases: TGTGCCACCCGTGGGACAGGGGTCCTCACCGGGGAGCTGTTTTTT. Protein product: CATRGTGVLTGELFF.

The CDR3 loop is CASRRTGRYLAYEQYF. In DNA, the CDR3 is TGTGCCAGTAGAAGGACAGGGAGGTATCTAGCGTACGAGCAGTACTTC. This chain links TRBV19 with TRBJ2-7; TRBD1 matches at 8 bases. Germline CDR1 LNHDA, CDR2 SQIVND (reference sequence). The CDR3 is 16 amino acids. V shed 6 bases, J shed 4 bases, and the junction held 14 bases outside the gene matches.

The chain is built from TRBV7-2 and TRBJ2-7; no firm D call. The CDR3 has 14 amino acids. CDR1 and CDR2 (germline): SGHTA, FQGNSA. V lost 5 bases, J lost 2 bases, and 13 bases lay in between. CDR3 nucleotides: TGTGCCAGCAGCCCGAGTATCCTAACCTACGAGCAGTACTTC. Its protein is CASSPSILTYEQYF.

This clone was seen only once. V is TRBV10-3 and J is TRBJ1-1; D may be TRBD1 (6 bases). Germline values: CDR1 ENHRY, CDR2 SYGVKD. The CDR3 covers 13 residues. V was cut by 11 bases and J by 1 base, with 14 bases left in between. CDR3 sequence (DNA): TGTGCCGCCCGGAGGGGGGGGAACACTGAAGCTTTCTTT. Its translation is CAARRGGNTEAFF.

The chain joins TRBV7-8 to TRBJ1-1; D ambiguous. The CDR3 spans 13 residues. Trimming left V 4 bases short and J 0 bases short, with 6 bases between. CDR1 and CDR2 (germline): SGHVS, FQNEAQ. CDR3 DNA sequence: TGTGCCAGCAGCTCAATCCTGAACACTGAAGCTTTCTTT. This encodes CASSSILNTEAFF.

The V and J genes are TRBV23-1 and TRBJ1-2; D is possibly TRBD1 (5 bases). TRBV23-1 is treated as an ORF (open reading frame) with a function not yet certain. V lost 1 base, J lost 4 bases, and 13 bases lay in between. CDR3 size: 15 residues. DNA for the CDR3: TGCGCCAGCAGTCAATATCGACAGCTTGCCTATGGCTACACCTTC. Its protein is CASSQYRQLAYGYTF.

The rearrangement joins TRBV30 to TRBJ2-2; TRBD2 agrees at 8 bases. The junction had 8 bases not matched to a gene; V was cut back by 0 bases and J by 8 bases. Germline values: CDR1 GTSNPN, CDR2 SVGIG (reference sequence). This CDR3 is 15 amino acids long. CDR3 DNA sequence: TGTGCCTGGAGTGTGTCTTTAGCGGGATCGGGGGAGCTGTTTTTT. Its protein product is CAWSVSLAGSGELFF.

This clone came up many times. The gene calls are TRBV24-1 and TRBJ2-1; the match to TRBD2 covers 9 bases. Germline V gene data show CDR1 as KGHDR and CDR2 as SFDVKD. The V and J ends lost 8 bases and 12 bases, in that order; junction bases with no gene match: 16. The CDR3 extends over 15 amino acids. CDR3 coding DNA: TGTGCCACCACCGACCCGACTAGCGGAGGTAGTAGGCAGTTCTTC. Encoded protein: CATTDPTSGGSRQFF.

The chain links TRBV2 to TRBJ1-2; 8 bases match TRBD1. CDR1 is SNHLY and CDR2 is FYNNEI in the germline V gene. V was pared by 6 bases and J by 5 bases, with 11 bases of the junction left unmatched. The CDR3 is 15 residues long. The CDR3 reads CASSEPGGDRYGYTF. DNA for the CDR3: TGTGCCAGCAGCGAACCAGGGGGCGATCGGTATGGCTACACCTTC.

The V gene is TRBV27, the J gene TRBJ2-1; 8 nucleotides line up with TRBD2. The ends lost 5 bases at V and 4 bases at J; junction bases unmatched: 10. Germline CDR1 and CDR2: MNHEY and SMNVEV (reference sequence). The CDR3 loop spans 16 amino acids. The DNA for the CDR3 is TGTGCCAGCAGTGCCCTTAAGCGGGAGAGATACAATGAGCAGTTCTTC. This sequence encodes CASSALKRERYNEQFF.

This clone has just one count. The chain uses TRBV7-2 and TRBJ2-1, with TRBD2 identical over 8 bases. Germline V gene data show CDR1 as SGHTA and CDR2 as FQGNSA. J lost 4 bases, V lost 8 bases, and 10 bases had no gene match. The CDR3 loop spans 15 amino acids. In DNA form, the CDR3 reads TGTGCCAGCGAGAAAAGCGGGGGCCCTTACAATGAGCAGTTCTTC. Translation: CASEKSGGPYNEQFF. The full variable domain, in which reference TRBV7-2 and TRBJ2-1 provide the parts outside the CDR3, is GAGVSQSPSNKVTEKGKDVELRCDPISGHTALYWYRQSLGQGLEFLIYFQGNSAPDKSGLPSDRFSAERTGGSVSTLTIQRTQQEDSAVYLCASEKSGGPYNEQFFGPGTRLTVL.

CDR3 bases: TGTGCCAGCAGTCGATTTGCCGGGAGCTCCTCCGAGCAGTACGTC. This encodes CASSRFAGSSSEQYV. This sequence joins TRBV6-2 or TRBV6-3 and TRBJ2-7, with D perhaps matching TRBD2 (6 bases). Germline V gene data show CDR1 as MNHEY and CDR2 as SVGEGT. This CDR3 comprises 15 residues.

The chain combines TRBV7-9 with TRBJ1-5; tentatively, D is TRBD1 (6 bases). V dropped 5 bases and J dropped 7 bases, with 12 bases sitting between them. The CDR3 loop spans 13 amino acids. Germline V gene lookup returns CDR1 SEHNR and CDR2 FQNEAQ (reference sequence). The CDR3 DNA sequence: TGTGCCAGCAGCCTACAGGGTACCCAGCCCCAGCATTTT. Translation gives CASSLQGTQPQHF.

The chain links TRBV7-9 to TRBJ2-1, with a weak D call TRBD1 (6 bases). CDR3 length equals 13 residues. Trimming left V 3 bases short and J 5 bases short, with 8 bases between. Germline CDR1 SEHNR, CDR2 FQNEAQ (reference sequence). The CDR3 DNA follows: TGTGCCAGCAGCTTCGGGACAAACAATGAGCAGTTCTTC. Its translation is CASSFGTNNEQFF.

The V call is TRBV10-3, the J call TRBJ2-7; unclear D gene. The germline V gene has CDR1 ENHRY and CDR2 SYGVKD. The CDR3 consists of 13 residues. V lost 4 bases to trimming and J lost 0 bases, with 7 bases between them. CDR3 in amino acids: CAISGRSSYEQYF. The CDR3 bases are TGTGCCATCAGTGGGCGGTCCTCCTACGAGCAGTACTTC.

The chain couples TRBV6-1 to TRBJ1-5; D may be TRBD1 (6 bases). Germline CDR1 and CDR2: MNHNS and SASEGT. The CDR3 has 14 amino acids. Trimming pared 1 base from V and 6 bases from J, leaving 10 bases between. The CDR3 bases are TGTGCCAGCAGTGAAGGAAGGGGGGGTCAGCCCCAGCATTTT. Its translation is CASSEGRGGQPQHF.

The genes are TRBV19 and TRBJ1-5; TRBD1 matches at 8 bases. The trim removed 6 bases at V and 0 bases at J, leaving 7 bases unmatched. CDR1 and CDR2 (germline): LNHDA, SQIVND (reference sequence). CDR3 size: 16 residues. CDR3 sequence reads: CASSDQGAGSNQPQHF. The DNA of the CDR3 is TGTGCCAGTAGCGACCAGGGGGCGGGTAGCAATCAGCCCCAGCATTTT.

The chain recombines TRBV11-2 with TRBJ1-6; 8 nucleotides align to TRBD1. Trimming at V came to 1 base and at J to 1 base, leaving 9 bases not matched to a gene. This CDR3 is built from 19 residues. Germline V lookup: CDR1 SGHAT, CDR2 FQNNGV. DNA of the CDR3: TGTGCCAGCAGCTTAGGACCCCCGGACAGGGAATCCTATAATTCACCCCTCCACTTT. Protein sequence: CASSLGPPDRESYNSPLHF.

V gene TRBV24-1 combines with J gene TRBJ2-1; D is perhaps TRBD1 (5 bases). Trimming left V 5 bases short and J 4 bases short, with 5 bases between. Germline CDR1 is KGHDR and CDR2 is SFDVKD. The CDR3 totals 12 residues. Here the CDR3 DNA reads TGTGCCACCAGTGCAGGGTACAATGAGCAGTTCTTC. Its protein product is CATSAGYNEQFF.

This clone was found a few times. The V gene is TRBV28, the J gene TRBJ1-3, with 9 bases identical to TRBD1. Trimming cost V 3 bases and J 4 bases; bases outside gene matches: 7. CDR3 length: 16 residues. Germline CDR1 MDHEN, CDR2 SYDVKM. CDR3: CASSLSGQGSGNTIYF. Written as DNA, the CDR3 is TGTGCCAGCAGTTTGTCGGGACAGGGTTCCGGAAACACCATATATTTT. The full variable domain, with the rest looked up from reference TRBV28 and TRBJ1-3, is DVKVTQSSRYLVKRTGEKVFLECVQDMDHENMFWYRQDPGLGLRLIYFSYDVKMKEKGDIPEGYSVSREKKERFSLILESASTNQTSMYLCASSLSGQGSGNTIYFGEGSWLTVV.

CDR3 residues: CASSSSGGRDQDTQYF. The DNA for the CDR3 is TGTGCCAGCAGTTCAAGCGGGGGTCGGGATCAAGATACGCAGTATTTT. The chain combines TRBV28 with TRBJ2-3, with 8 bases that match TRBD2. Germline V lookup: CDR1 MDHEN, CDR2 SYDVKM. Trimming removed 4 bases from V and 5 bases from J; junction bases left unmatched: 11. The CDR3 extends over 16 amino acids.

The chain couples TRBV28 to TRBJ2-7; TRBD2 agrees at 12 bases. Germline V gene sequence: CDR1 MDHEN, CDR2 SYDVKM. J lost 2 bases, V lost 6 bases, and 8 bases had no gene match. The CDR3 has 16 amino acids. CDR3 sequence reads: CASRENGLAGPYEQYF. The CDR3 DNA follows: TGTGCCAGCAGAGAAAACGGACTAGCGGGACCCTACGAGCAGTACTTC. The complete variable domain, with remaining parts taken from reference TRBV28 and TRBJ2-7, reads DVKVTQSSRYLVKRTGEKVFLECVQDMDHENMFWYRQDPGLGLRLIYFSYDVKMKEKGDIPEGYSVSREKKERFSLILESASTNQTSMYLCASRENGLAGPYEQYFGPGTRLTVT.

The chain uses TRBV15 and TRBJ2-1, with 7 bases lining up with TRBD2. Germline V gene lookup returns CDR1 LNHNV and CDR2 YYDKDF (reference sequence). With V trimmed by 2 bases and J by 1 base, 2 bases remained unmatched. This CDR3 is 15 amino acids long. The DNA for the CDR3 is TGTGCCACCAGCAGACAGGGAGGGTCCTACAATGAGCAGTTCTTC. It encodes CATSRQGGSYNEQFF.

This clone has only one observation. The rearrangement joins TRBV7-9 to TRBJ2-1; 12 nucleotides agree with TRBD2. Germline CDR1 SEHNR, CDR2 FQNEAQ (reference sequence). The CDR3 loop spans 15 amino acids. The V gene end was trimmed by 2 bases and the J gene end by 5 bases; junction bases not matched to a gene: 1. The CDR3 DNA follows: TGTGCCAGCAGCTTAAGGACTAGCGGGAACAATGAGCAGTTCTTC. This sequence encodes CASSLRTSGNNEQFF.

The rearrangement joins TRBV18 to TRBJ2-3, with no clear D. The CDR3 length is 14 residues. V lost 0 bases and J 2 bases, leaving 6 bases between the germline ends. Germline CDR1 KGHSH, CDR2 LQKENI. CDR3 DNA sequence: TGTGCCAGCTCACCACCACTCGTCACAGATACGCAGTATTTT. Translation: CASSPPLVTDTQYF.

The chain combines TRBV7-2 with TRBJ1-2; 7 bases fit TRBD1. The junction had 13 bases not matched to a gene; V was cut back by 5 bases and J by 1 base. The CDR3 is 17 amino acids. Germline values: CDR1 SGHTA, CDR2 FQGNSA. The CDR3 is CASSPYLGQIHNYGYTF. CDR3 coding DNA: TGTGCCAGCAGCCCCTACTTGGGACAGATACATAACTATGGCTACACCTTC.

CDR3 in DNA: TGTGCCAGCAGTCGCGAGGCGCTCGGATACGGTAATTCACCCCTCCACTTT. Its translation: CASSREALGYGNSPLHF. The V call is TRBV6-2 or TRBV6-3, the J call TRBJ1-6; D is unresolved. Germline loops: CDR1 MNHEY, CDR2 SVGEGT. V lost 5 bases to trimming and J lost 6 bases, with 20 bases between them. The CDR3 runs 17 residues.

This chain connects TRBV19 to TRBJ1-5; 7 nucleotides line up with TRBD1. The V gene's germline CDR1 is LNHDA and CDR2 SQIVND (reference sequence). The ends lost 4 bases at V and 5 bases at J; junction bases unmatched: 5. The CDR3 consists of 14 residues. In DNA, the CDR3 is TGTGCCAGTAGTACCGACAGGGACGATCAGCCCCAGCATTTT. It specifies CASSTDRDDQPQHF.